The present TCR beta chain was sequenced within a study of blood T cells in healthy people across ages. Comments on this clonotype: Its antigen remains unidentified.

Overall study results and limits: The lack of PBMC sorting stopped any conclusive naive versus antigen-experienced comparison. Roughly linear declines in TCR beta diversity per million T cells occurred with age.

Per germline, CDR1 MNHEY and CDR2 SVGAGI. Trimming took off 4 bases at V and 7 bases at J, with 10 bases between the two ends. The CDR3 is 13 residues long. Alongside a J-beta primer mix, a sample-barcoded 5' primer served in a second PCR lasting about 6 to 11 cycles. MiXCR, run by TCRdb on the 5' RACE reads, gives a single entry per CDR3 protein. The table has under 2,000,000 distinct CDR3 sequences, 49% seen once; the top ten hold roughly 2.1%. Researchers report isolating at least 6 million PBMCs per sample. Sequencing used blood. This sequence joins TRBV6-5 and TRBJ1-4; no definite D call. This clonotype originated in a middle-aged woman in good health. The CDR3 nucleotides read TGTGCCAGCAGTTTTGGGAGGGTTGAAAAACTGTTTTTT. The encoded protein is CASSFGRVEKLFF.